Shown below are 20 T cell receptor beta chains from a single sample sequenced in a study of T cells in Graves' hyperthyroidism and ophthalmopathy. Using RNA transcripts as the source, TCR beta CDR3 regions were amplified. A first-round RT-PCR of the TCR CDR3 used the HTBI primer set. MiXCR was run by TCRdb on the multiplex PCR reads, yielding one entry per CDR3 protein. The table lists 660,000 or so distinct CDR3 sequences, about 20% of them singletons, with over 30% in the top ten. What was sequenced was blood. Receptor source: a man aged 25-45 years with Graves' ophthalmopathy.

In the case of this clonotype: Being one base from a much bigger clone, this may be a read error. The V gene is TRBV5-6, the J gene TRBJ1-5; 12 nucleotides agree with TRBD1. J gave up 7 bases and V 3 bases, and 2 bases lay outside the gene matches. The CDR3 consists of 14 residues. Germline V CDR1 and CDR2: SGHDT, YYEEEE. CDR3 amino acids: CASSSGTGGQPQHF. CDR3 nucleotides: TGTGCCAGCAGCTCCGGGACAGGGGGCCAGCCCCAGCATTTT.

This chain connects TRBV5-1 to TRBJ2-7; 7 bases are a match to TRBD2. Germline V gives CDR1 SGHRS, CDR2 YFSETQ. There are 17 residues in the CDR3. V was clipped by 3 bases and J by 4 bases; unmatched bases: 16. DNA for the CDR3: TGCGCCAGCAGCTCCTACATGTGGCAGCGGGAAGGGTACGAGCAGTACTTC. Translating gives CASSSYMWQREGYEQYF.

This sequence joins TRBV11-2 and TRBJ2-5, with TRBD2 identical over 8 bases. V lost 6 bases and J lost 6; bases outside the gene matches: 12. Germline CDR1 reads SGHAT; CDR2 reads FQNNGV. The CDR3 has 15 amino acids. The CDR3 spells CASSPPGSGMKTQYF. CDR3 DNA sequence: TGTGCCAGCAGTCCTCCGGGTAGCGGGATGAAGACCCAGTACTTC.

Written as DNA, the CDR3 is TGTGCCAGCAGGGCCGCGACACATCCCTACGAGCAGTACTTC. It translates to CASRAATHPYEQYF. The chain has TRBV5-8 and TRBJ2-7; D uncertain. Looked up from germline, CDR1 is SGHTS and CDR2 is YDEGEE. V lost 5 bases to trimming and J lost 2 bases, with 14 bases between them. The CDR3 totals 14 residues.

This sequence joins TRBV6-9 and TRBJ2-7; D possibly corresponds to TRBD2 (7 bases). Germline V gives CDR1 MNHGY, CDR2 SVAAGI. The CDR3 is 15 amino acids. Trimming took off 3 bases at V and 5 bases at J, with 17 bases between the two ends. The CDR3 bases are TGTGCCAGCAGTTACCGGAGGGGGACTAACGACGAGCAGTACTTC. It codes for CASSYRRGTNDEQYF.

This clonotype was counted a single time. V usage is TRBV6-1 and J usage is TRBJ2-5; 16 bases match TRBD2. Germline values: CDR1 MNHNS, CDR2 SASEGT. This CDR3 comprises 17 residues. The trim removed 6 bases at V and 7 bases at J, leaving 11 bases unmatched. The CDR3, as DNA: TGTGCCAGCAGCGCTCCGGGACTAGCGGGAGGGGAGGGGACCCAGTACTTC. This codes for CASSAPGLAGGEGTQYF.

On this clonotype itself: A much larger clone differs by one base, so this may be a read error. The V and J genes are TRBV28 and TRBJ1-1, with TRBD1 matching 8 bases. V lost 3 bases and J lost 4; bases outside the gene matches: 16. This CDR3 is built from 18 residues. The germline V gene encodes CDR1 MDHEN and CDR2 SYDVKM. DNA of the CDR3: TGTGCCAGCAGTTTGCTACAGGGGGAGATTGGGATGAGCACTGAAGCTTTCTTT. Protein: CASSLLQGEIGMSTEAFF.

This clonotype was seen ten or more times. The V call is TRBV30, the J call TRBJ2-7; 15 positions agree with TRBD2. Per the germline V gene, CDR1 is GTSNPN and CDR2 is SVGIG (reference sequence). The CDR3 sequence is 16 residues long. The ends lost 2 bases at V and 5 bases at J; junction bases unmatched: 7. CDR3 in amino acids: CAWSRTSGRALNEQYF. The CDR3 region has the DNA TGTGCCTGGAGTCGGACTAGCGGGAGGGCCCTGAACGAGCAGTACTTC.

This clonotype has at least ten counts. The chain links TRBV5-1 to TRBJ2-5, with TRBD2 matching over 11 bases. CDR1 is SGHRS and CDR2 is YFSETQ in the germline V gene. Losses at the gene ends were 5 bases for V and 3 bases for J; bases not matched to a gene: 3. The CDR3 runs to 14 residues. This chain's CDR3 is CASSPTSGKETQYF. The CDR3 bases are TGCGCCAGCAGTCCGACTAGCGGGAAAGAGACCCAGTACTTC. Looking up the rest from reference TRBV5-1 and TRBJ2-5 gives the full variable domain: KAGVTQTPRYLIKTRGQQVTLSCSPISGHRSVSWYQQTPGQGLQFLFEYFSETQRNKGNFPGRFSGRQFSNSRSEMNVSTLELGDSALYLCASSPTSGKETQYFGPGTRLLVL.

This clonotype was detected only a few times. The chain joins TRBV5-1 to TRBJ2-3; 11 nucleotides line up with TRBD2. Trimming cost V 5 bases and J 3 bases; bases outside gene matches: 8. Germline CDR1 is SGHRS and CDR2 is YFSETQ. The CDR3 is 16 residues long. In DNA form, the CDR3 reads TGCGCCAGCAGTTTATTAGCGGGAGGGAGGACAGATACGCAGTATTTT. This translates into CASSLLAGGRTDTQYF.

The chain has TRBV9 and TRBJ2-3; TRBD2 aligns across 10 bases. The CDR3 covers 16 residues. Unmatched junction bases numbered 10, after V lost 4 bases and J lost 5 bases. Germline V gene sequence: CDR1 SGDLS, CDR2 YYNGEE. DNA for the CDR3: TGTGCCAGCAGCCAAGATAGTCCTAGCGGGGGAGATACGCAGTATTTT. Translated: CASSQDSPSGGDTQYF.

The CDR3 is CASSYSTAGGTGELFF. The CDR3 coding sequence is TGTGCCAGCAGTTACTCGACTGCAGGGGGCACCGGGGAGCTGTTTTTT. The chain recombines TRBV6-5 with TRBJ2-2; 7 nucleotides line up with TRBD1. V shed 0 bases, J shed 4 bases, and the junction held 5 bases outside the gene matches. The CDR3 length is 16 residues. The germline V gene encodes CDR1 MNHEY and CDR2 SVGAGI.

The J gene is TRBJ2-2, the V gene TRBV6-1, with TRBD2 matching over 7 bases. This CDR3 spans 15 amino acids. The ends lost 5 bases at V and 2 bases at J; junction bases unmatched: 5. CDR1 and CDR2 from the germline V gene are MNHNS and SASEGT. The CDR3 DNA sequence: TGTGCCAGCAGTTATAGCGGGCCCAACACCGGGGAGCTGTTTTTT. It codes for CASSYSGPNTGELFF.

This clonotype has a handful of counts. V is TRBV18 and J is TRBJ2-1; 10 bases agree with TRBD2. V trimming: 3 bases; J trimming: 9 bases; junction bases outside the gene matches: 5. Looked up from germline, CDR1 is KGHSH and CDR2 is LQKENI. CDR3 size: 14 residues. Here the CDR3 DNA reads TGTGCCAGCTCACCCGGGACTAGCGAGGGTGAGCAGTTCTTC. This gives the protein CASSPGTSEGEQFF.

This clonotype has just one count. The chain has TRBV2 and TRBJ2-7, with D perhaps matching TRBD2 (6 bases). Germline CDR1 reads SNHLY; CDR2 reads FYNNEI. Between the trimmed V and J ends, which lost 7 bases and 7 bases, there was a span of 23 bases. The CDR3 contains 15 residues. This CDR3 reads CASISWGTGRREQYF. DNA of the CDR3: TGTGCCAGCATCTCGTGGGGGACTGGAAGAAGGGAGCAGTACTTC.

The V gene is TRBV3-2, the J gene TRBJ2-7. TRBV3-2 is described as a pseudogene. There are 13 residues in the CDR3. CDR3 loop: CAGSQSGSYEQYF. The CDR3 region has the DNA TGTGCCGGCAGCCAATCCGGCTCCTACGAGCAGTACTTC.

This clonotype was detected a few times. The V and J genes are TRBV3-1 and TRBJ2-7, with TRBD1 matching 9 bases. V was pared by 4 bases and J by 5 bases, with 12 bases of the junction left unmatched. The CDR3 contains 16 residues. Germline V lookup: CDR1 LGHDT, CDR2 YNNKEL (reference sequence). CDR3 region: CASSPAYGTGLDEQYF. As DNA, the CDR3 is TGTGCCAGCAGCCCCGCGTATGGGACAGGGCTTGACGAGCAGTACTTC.

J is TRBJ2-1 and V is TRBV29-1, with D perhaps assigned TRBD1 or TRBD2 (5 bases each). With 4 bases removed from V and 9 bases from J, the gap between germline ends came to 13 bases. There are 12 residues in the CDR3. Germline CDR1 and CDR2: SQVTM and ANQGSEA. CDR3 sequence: CSVAAGTFEQFF. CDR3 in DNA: TGCAGCGTTGCGGCCGGGACCTTTGAGCAGTTCTTC.

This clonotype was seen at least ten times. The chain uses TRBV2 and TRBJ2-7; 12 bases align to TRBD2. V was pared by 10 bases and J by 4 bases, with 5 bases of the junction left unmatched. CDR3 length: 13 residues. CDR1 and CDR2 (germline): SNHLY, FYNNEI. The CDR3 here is CATRLAGGYEQYF. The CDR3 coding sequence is TGTGCCACCCGCCTAGCGGGAGGGTACGAGCAGTACTTC.

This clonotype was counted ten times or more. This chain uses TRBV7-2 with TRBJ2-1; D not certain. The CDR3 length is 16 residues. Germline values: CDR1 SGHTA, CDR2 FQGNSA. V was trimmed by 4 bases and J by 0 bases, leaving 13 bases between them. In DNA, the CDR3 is TGTGCCAGCAGCTCTGGAAGACTGAGCTCCTACAATGAGCAGTTCTTC. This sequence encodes CASSSGRLSSYNEQFF. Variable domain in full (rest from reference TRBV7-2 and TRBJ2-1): GAGVSQSPSNKVTEKGKDVELRCDPISGHTALYWYRQSLGQGLEFLIYFQGNSAPDKSGLPSDRFSAERTGGSVSTLTIQRTQQEDSAVYLCASSSGRLSSYNEQFFGPGTRLTVL.